The clone carrying this T cell receptor beta chain was detected a few times. This record belongs to a study of CD8+ T cells in alopecia areata. Treatment noted: oral pan-JAK inhibitor, 5-10 mg twice daily. RNA was isolated and reverse transcribed to cDNA, the sequencing template. Data came from immunoSEQ multiplex PCR; TCRdb stores just in-frame clones and leaves some out. The top ten hold roughly 9.1% of the sample, which has around 170,000 clones, roughly half seen once. This TCR was recovered from a human donor with alopecia areata. The sample here was CD8+ T cells sorted from blood, taken around week 53, from a patient treated with tofacitinib.

CDR3 sequence: CSYDAENTGELFF. Written as DNA, the CDR3 is TGCAGCTACGACGCGGAGAACACCGGGGAGCTGTTTTTT. J is TRBJ2-2 and V is TRBV29-1, with D hard to call. CDR3 size: 13 residues. The germline CDR1 and CDR2 sequences are SQVTM and ANQGSEA. V was cut by 8 bases and J by 1 base, with 11 bases left in between.